This TCR beta chain derives from a study of metastatic and nonmetastatic thyroid tumors. Across the study: Repertoires from blood and tumor or nodule tissue of malignant and benign thyroid patients were compared.

Under the authors' procedure: Between-group CDR3 differences, defined by clinicopathological status, yielded a distant-metastasis classifier for papillary thyroid cancer. TCRdb re-analyzed the PCR reads using MiXCR. V and J calls and clone size were set by TCRdb, not the authors. The sample includes about 30,000 clones, more than 20% of them seen just once. Trimming shortened V by 1 base and J by 4 bases, and 16 bases separated the two germline ends. This CDR3 contains 17 residues. The germline gives CDR1 LGHDT, CDR2 YNNKEL (reference sequence). Notes on the study in general: Patients with malignant thyroid tumors reportedly had significantly higher TCR beta diversity than those with benign nodules, in blood and tumor.

This clone has a count of ten or more. Its antigen is as yet unknown. Until they underwent thyroid surgery, no patient had received any treatment. The sequence was collected from a female donor with papillary thyroid cancer or a benign thyroid nodule (not recorded which). Some clones in this sample may be carry-over from other donors' samples. The material sequenced was blood. The genes are TRBV3-1 and TRBJ2-2, with D possibly being TRBD1 or TRBD2 (6 bases each). The CDR3 region is CASSQVGGTPITGELFF. The CDR3 DNA follows: TGTGCCAGCAGCCAAGTAGGGGGGACCCCTATCACCGGGGAGCTGTTTTTT.